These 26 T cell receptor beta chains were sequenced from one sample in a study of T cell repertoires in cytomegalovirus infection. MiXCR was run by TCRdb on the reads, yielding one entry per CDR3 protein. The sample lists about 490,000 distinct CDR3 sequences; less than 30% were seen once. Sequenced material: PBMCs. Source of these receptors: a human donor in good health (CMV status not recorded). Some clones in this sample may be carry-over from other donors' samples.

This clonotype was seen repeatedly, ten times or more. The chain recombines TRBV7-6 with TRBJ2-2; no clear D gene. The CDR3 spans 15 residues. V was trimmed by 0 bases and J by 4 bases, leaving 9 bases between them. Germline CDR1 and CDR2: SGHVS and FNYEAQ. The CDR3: CASSLAGGTTGELFF. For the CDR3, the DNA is TGTGCCAGCAGCTTAGCAGGTGGAACCACCGGGGAGCTGTTTTTT.

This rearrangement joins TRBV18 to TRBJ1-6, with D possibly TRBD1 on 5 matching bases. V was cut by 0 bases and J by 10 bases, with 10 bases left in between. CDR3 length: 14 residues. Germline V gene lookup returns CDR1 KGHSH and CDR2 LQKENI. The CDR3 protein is CASSPPGLSSPLHF. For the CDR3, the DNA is TGTGCCAGCTCACCACCGGGACTCTCCTCACCCCTCCACTTT.

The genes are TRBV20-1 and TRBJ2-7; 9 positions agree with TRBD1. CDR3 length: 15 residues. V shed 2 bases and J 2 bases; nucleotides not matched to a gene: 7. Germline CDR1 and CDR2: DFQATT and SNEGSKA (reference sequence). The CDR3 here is CSARPLGQGPYEQYF. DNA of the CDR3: TGCAGTGCTAGACCGCTCGGACAGGGGCCCTACGAGCAGTACTTC.

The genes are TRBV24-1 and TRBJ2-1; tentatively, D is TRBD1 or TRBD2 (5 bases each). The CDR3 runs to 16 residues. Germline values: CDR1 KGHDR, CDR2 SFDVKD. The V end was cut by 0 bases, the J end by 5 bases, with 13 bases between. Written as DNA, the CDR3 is TGTGCCACCAGTGATTTGCAAGGGCAGGGACACAATGAGCAGTTCTTC. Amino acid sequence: CATSDLQGQGHNEQFF.

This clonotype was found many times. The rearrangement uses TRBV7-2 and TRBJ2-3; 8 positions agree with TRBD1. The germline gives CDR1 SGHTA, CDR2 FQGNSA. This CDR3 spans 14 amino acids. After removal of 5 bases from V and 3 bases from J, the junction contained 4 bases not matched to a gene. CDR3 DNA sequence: TGTGCCAGCAGCCCGCGGACAGGGACAGATACGCAGTATTTT. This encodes CASSPRTGTDTQYF.

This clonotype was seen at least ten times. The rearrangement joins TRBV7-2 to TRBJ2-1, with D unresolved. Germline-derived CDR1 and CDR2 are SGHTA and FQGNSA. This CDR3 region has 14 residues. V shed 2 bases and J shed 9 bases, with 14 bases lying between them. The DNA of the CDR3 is TGTGCCAGCAGCTTAATGCAATTAGTGAGTGAGCAGTTCTTC. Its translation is CASSLMQLVSEQFF.

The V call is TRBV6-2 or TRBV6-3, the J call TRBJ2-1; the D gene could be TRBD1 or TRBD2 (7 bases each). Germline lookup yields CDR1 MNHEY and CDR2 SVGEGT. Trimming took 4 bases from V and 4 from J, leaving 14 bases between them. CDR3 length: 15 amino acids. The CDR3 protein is CASSSPGGGYNEQFF. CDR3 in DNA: TGTGCCAGCAGTTCTCCAGGGGGGGGGTACAATGAGCAGTTCTTC.

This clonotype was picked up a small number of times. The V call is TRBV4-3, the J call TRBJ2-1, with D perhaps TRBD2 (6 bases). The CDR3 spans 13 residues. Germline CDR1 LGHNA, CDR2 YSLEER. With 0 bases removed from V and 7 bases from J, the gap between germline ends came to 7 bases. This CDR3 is CASSQDAGNEQFF. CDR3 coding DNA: TGCGCCAGCAGCCAAGATGCGGGAAATGAGCAGTTCTTC.

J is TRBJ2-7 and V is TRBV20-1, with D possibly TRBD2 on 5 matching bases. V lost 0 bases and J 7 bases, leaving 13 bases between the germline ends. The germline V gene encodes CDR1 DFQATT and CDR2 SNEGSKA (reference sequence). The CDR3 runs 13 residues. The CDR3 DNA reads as TGCAGTGCTAGAGATATGAGGGCGAGGGAGCAGTACTTC. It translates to CSARDMRAREQYF.

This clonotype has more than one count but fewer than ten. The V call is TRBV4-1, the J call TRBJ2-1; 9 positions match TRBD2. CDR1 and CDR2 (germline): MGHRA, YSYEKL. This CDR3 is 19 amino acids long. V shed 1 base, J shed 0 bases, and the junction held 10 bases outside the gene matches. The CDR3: CASSQVSTSGSSSYNEQFF. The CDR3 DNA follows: TGCGCCAGCAGCCAAGTGAGTACTAGCGGGTCCAGCTCCTACAATGAGCAGTTCTTC.

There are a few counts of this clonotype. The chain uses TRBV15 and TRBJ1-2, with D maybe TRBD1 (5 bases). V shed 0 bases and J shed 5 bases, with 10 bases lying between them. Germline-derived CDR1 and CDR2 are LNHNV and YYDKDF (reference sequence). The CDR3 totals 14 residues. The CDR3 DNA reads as TGTGCCACCAGCAGAGATACGGGGCTGTATGGCTACACCTTC. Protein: CATSRDTGLYGYTF.

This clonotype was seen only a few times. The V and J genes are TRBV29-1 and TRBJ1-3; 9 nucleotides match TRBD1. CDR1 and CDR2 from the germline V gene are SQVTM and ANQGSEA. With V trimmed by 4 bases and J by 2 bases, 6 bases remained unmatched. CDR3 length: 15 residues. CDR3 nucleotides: TGCAGCGTTGCCGGGACAGGGTCGGCTGGAAACACCATATATTTT. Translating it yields CSVAGTGSAGNTIYF.

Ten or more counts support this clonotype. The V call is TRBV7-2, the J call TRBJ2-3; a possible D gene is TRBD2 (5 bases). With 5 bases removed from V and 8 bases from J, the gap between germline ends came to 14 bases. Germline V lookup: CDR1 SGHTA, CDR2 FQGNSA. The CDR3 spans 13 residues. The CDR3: CASSPNGVRTQYF. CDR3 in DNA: TGTGCCAGCAGCCCAAACGGGGTCCGTACGCAGTATTTT.

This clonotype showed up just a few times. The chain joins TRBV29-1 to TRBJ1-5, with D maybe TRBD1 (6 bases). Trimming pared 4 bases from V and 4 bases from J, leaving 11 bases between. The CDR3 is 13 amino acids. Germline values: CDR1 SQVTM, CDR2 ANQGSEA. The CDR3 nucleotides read TGCAGCGTTGGATCCAGGGGAAATCAGCCCCAGCATTTT. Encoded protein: CSVGSRGNQPQHF.

The CDR3 DNA sequence: TGCAGCGTTGGAACAGGGGACTATGGCTACACCTTC. Protein: CSVGTGDYGYTF. The chain joins TRBV29-1 to TRBJ1-2, with 7 bases matching TRBD1. This CDR3 is built from 12 residues. Losses at the gene ends were 4 bases for V and 3 bases for J; bases not matched to a gene: 2. CDR1 SQVTM and CDR2 ANQGSEA come from the germline V gene.

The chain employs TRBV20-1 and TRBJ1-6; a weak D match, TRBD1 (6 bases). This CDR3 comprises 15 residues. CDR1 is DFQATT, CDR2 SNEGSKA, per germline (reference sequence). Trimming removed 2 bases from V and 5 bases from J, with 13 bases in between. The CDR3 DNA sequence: TGCAGTGCTAGACAGACAGGACCCCATAATTCACCCCTCCACTTT. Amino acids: CSARQTGPHNSPLHF.

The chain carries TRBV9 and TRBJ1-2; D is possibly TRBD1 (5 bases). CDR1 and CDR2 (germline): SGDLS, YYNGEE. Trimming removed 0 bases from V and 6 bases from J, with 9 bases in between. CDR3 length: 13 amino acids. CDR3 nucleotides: TGTGCCAGCAGCGTAGTCTCACAGGATGGCTACACCTTC. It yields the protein CASSVVSQDGYTF.

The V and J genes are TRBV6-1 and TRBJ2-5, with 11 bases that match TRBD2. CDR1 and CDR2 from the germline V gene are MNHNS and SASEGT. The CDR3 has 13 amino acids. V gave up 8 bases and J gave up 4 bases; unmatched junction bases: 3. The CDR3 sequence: CASCTSGRETQYF. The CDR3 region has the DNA TGTGCCAGCTGCACTAGCGGGAGAGAGACCCAGTACTTC.

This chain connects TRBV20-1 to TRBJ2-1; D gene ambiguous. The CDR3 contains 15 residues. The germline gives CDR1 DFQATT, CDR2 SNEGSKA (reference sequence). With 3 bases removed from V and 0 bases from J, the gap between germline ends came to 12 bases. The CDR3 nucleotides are TGCAGTGCTAGGAGTCCTTTGAGCTCCTACAATGAGCAGTTCTTC. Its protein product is CSARSPLSSYNEQFF.

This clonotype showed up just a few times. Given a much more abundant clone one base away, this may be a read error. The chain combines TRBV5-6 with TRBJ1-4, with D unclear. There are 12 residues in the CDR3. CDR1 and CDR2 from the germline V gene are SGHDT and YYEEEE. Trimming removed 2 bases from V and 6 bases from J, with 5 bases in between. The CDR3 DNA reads TGTGCCAGCAGCTTTTACGATGAAAAACTGTTTTTT. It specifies CASSFYDEKLFF. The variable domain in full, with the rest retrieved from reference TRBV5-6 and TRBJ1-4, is DAGVTQSPTHLIKTRGQQVTLRCSPKSGHDTVSWYQQALGQGPQFIFQYYEEEERQRGNFPDRFSGHQFPNYSSELNVNALLLGDSALYLCASSFYDEKLFFGSGTQLSVL.

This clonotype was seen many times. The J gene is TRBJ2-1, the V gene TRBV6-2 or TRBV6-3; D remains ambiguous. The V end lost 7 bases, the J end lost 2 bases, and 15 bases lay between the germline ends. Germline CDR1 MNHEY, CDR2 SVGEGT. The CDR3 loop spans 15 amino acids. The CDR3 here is CASTLDLKTYNEQFF. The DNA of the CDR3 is TGTGCCAGCACCCTGGACCTAAAAACCTACAATGAGCAGTTCTTC.

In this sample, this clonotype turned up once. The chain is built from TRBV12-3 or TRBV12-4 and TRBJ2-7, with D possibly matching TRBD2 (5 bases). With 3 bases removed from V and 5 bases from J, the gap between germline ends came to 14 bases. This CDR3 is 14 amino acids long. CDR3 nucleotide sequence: TGTGCCAGCAGTTTGGGGAGCCTTTCCCACGAGCAGTACTTC. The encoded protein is CASSLGSLSHEQYF.

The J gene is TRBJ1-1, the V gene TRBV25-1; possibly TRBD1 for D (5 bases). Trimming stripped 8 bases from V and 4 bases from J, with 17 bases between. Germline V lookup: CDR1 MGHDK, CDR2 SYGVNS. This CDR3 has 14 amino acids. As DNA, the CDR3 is TGTGCCAGCCTGGGGCCCGTGATGGGCACTGAAGCTTTCTTT. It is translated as CASLGPVMGTEAFF. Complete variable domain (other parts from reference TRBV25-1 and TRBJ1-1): EADIYQTPRYLVIGTGKKITLECSQTMGHDKMYWYQQDPGMELHLIHYSYGVNSTEKGDLSSESTVSRIRTEHFPLTLESARPSHTSQYLCASLGPVMGTEAFFGQGTRLTVV.

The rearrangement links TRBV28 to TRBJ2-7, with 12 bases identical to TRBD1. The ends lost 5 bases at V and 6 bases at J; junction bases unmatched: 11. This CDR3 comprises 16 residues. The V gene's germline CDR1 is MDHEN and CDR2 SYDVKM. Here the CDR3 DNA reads TGTGCCAGCAGTACGCACCGGGACAGGGGGCTAGCCGAGCAGTACTTC. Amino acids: CASSTHRDRGLAEQYF.

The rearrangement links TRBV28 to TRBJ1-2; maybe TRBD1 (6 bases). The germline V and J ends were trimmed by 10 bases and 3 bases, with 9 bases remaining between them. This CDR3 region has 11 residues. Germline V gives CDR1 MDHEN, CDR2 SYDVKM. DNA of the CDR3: TGTGCCACAGGGGCGGACTATGGCTACACCTTC. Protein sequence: CATGADYGYTF.

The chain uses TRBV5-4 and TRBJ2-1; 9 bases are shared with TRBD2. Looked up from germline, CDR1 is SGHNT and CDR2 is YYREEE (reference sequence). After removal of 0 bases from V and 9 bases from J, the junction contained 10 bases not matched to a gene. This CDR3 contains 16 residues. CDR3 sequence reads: CASSLALGSGRIEQFF. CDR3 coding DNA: TGTGCCAGCAGCTTGGCTTTAGGTAGCGGGAGAATTGAGCAGTTCTTC.